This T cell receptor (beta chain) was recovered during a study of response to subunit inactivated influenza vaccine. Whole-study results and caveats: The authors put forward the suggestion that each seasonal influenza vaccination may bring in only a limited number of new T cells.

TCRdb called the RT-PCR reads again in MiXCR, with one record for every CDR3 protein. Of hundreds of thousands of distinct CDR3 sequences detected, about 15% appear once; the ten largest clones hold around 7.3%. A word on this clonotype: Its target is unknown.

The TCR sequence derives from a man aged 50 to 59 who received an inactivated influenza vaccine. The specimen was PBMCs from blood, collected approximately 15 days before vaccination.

The CDR3 nucleotides read TGTGCCATCAGTGATCGAACAGCGGGCAATGAGCAGTTCTTC. As protein: CAISDRTAGNEQFF. The gene calls are TRBV10-3 and TRBJ2-1; maybe TRBD2 (6 bases). Trimming removed 3 bases from V and 6 bases from J, with 12 bases in between. Germline-derived CDR1 and CDR2 are ENHRY and SYGVKD. This CDR3 contains 14 residues.